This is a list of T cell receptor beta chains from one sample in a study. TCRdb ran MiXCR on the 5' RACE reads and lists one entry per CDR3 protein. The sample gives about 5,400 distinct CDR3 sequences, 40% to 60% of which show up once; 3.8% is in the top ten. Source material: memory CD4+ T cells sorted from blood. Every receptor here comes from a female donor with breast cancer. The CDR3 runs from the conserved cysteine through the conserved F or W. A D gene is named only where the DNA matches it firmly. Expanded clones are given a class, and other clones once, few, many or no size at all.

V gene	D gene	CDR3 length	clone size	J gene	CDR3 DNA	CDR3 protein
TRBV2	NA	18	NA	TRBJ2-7	TGTGCCAGCAGTGAAGGAGTAGAATGGACCTCTGAACGCTACGAGCAGTACTTC	CASSEGVEWTSERYEQYF
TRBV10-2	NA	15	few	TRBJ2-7	TGCGCCAGCAGTGATCGGCGGGACAGTACCTACGAGCAGTACTTC	CASSDRRDSTYEQYF
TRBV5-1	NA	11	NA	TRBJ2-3	TGCGCCAGCAGCTTGGAATATACGCAGTATTTT	CASSLEYTQYF
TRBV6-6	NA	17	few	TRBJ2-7	TGTGCCAGCAGTCGCAAGCACACAGAAGTTATGGCGGACGAGCAGTACTTC	CASSRKHTEVMADEQYF
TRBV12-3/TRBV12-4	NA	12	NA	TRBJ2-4	TGTGCCAGCAGTAGCCGGGAAAACATTCAGTACTTC	CASSSRENIQYF
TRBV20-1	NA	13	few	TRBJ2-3	TGCAGTGCTAGAGATCACGATAGGGATACGCAGTATTTT	CSARDHDRDTQYF
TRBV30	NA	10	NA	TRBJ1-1	TGTGCCTGGATCCAGGGGTACGCTTTCTTT	CAWIQGYAFF
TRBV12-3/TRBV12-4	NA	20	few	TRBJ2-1	TGTGCCAGCAGCCACACCGGGTCAGGGTCAGCCCTATACTCCTACAATGAGCAGTTCTTC	CASSHTGSGSALYSYNEQFF
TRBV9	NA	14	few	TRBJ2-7	TGTGCCAGCAGCGTAGATCCGGGGGCCTACGAGCAGTACTTC	CASSVDPGAYEQYF
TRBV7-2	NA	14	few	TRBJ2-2	TGTGCCAGCAGGACTAACAGCTTCACCGGGGAGCTGTTTTTT	CASRTNSFTGELFF
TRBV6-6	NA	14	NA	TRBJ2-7	TGTGCCAGCAGCCGCACAAACAGGCCCTACGAGCAGTACTTC	CASSRTNRPYEQYF
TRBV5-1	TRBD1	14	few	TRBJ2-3	TGCGCCAGTGGACAGGAGAAAACCACAGATACGCAGTATTTT	CASGQEKTTDTQYF
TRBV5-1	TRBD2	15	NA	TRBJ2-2	TGCGCCAGCAGCCCTAGCGGGACGAACACCGGGGAGCTGTTTTTT	CASSPSGTNTGELFF
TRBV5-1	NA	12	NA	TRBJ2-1	TGCGCCAGCAGCTTGGGGTGGGGTGAGCAGTTCTTC	CASSLGWGEQFF
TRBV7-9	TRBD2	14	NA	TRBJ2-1	TGTGCCAGCCTACGGGAGGTTAGTCTCAATGAGCAGTTCTTC	CASLREVSLNEQFF
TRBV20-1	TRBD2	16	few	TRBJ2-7	TGCAGTGCTAGATCTGGACTAGCGGGGGACCTATACGAGCAGTACTTC	CSARSGLAGDLYEQYF
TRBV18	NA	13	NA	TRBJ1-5	TGTGCCAGCTCACCCCAGGGCAATCAGCCCCAGCATTTT	CASSPQGNQPQHF
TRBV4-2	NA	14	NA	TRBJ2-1	TGTGCCAGCAGCCAGGCGGGGCTCCTCGATGAGCAGTTCTTC	CASSQAGLLDEQFF
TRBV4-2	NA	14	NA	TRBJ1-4	TGTGCCAGCAGCCCACCCGGACGGAATGAAAAACTGTCTTTT	CASSPPGRNEKLSF
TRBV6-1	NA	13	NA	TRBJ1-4	TGTGCCAGCATGGACAGAAATAATGAAAAACTGTTTTTT	CASMDRNNEKLFF
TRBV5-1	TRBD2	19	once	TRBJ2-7	TGCGCCAGCAGCTTGGGAACTAGCGGGAACGGATCAAGCTCCTACGAGCAGTACTTC	CASSLGTSGNGSSSYEQYF
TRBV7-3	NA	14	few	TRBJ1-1	TGTGCCAGCAGCAGGGACGCTTCGAACACTGAAGCTTTCTTT	CASSRDASNTEAFF
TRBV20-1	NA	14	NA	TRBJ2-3	TGCAGTGCTAGAAACCCTCCTAGCACAGATACGCAGTATTTT	CSARNPPSTDTQYF
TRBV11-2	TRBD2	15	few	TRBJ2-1	TGTGCCAGCAGCCCCCGAACGACTAGCGGGAATGAGCAGTTCTTC	CASSPRTTSGNEQFF
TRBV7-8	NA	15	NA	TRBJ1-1	TGTGCCAGCAGCCTACAACAGGGAGGGTACACTGAAGCTTTCTTT	CASSLQQGGYTEAFF
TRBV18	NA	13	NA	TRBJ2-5	TGTGCCAGCGCGCGCGGACAACAAGAGACCCAGTACTTC	CASARGQQETQYF
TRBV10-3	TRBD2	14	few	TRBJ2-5	TGTGCCACAGATACTAGCGGGGGGCAAGAGACCCAGTACTTC	CATDTSGGQETQYF
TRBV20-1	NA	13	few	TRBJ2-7	TGCAGTGCTAGCCAGGGGCCTTCCTACGAGCAGTACTTC	CSASQGPSYEQYF
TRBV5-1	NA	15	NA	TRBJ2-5	TGCGCCAGCAGCCCCGACAGTCTCAGAGGGGAGACCCAGTACTTC	CASSPDSLRGETQYF
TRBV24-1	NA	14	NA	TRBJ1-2	TGTGCCACCAGTGACCCGGACAGATACTATGGCTACACCTTC	CATSDPDRYYGYTF
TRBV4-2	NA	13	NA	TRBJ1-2	TGTGCCAGCAGCCAACTCGATGGAGGGGGCTACACCTTC	CASSQLDGGGYTF
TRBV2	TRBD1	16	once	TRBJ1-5	TGTGCCAGCAGTGAATCTACTGACAGGGACAGTCAGCCCCAGCATTTT	CASSESTDRDSQPQHF
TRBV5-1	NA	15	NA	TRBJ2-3	TGCGCCAGCAGCTTGGAGGGCAGGGGCACAGATACGCAGTATTTT	CASSLEGRGTDTQYF
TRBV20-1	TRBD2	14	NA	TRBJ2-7	TGCAGTGCTAGGGGACTAGCGGGACCCTACGAGCAGTACTTC	CSARGLAGPYEQYF
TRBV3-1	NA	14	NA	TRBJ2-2	TGTGCCAGCAGCCTGATGGGAGGTACCGGGGAGCTGTTTTTT	CASSLMGGTGELFF
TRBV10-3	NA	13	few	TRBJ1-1	TGTGCCATCAGTGTGGACAAGAACACTGAAGCTTTCTTT	CAISVDKNTEAFF
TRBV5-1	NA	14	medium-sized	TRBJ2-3	TGCGCCAGCAGAAAGGAGATAAGCGCAGATACGCAGTATTTT	CASRKEISADTQYF
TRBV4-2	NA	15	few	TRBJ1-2	TGTGCCAGCAGCCAAGGGTCGGGGCTGTACTATGGCTACACCTTC	CASSQGSGLYYGYTF
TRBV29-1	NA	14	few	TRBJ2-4	TGCAGCGTTGTTGACCCGGAGTTTGGAGACATTCAGTACTTC	CSVVDPEFGDIQYF
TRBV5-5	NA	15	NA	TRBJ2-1	TGTGCCAGCAGCTTACGACGGCTTGAGGGCAATGAGCAGTCCTTC	CASSLRRLEGNEQSF
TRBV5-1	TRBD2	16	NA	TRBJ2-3	TGCGCCAGCAGCTTGGCCGGGACTAGGTTCACAGATACGCAGTATTTT	CASSLAGTRFTDTQYF
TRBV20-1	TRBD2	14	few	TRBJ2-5	TGCAGTGCTAGAGCTAGCGGGAGATCAGAGACCCAGTACTTC	CSARASGRSETQYF
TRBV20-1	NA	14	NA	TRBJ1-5	TGCAGTGCTAGACGCGGGAGCGGCAATCAGCCCCAGCATTTT	CSARRGSGNQPQHF
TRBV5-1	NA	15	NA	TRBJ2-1	TGCGCCAGCAGCAAAACTAGTCTTTCCTACAATGAGCAGTTCTTC	CASSKTSLSYNEQFF
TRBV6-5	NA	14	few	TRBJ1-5	TGTGCCAGCAGTTACTCCCACTCCAGTCCGCCCCAGCATTTT	CASSYSHSSPPQHF
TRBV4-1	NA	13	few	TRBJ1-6	TGCGCCAGCAGTCGGGCGGGTGATTCACCCCTCCACTTT	CASSRAGDSPLHF
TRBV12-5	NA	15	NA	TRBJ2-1	TGTGCTAGTGGTTTCGTCATTGGAGCGAACAATGAGCAGTTCTTC	CASGFVIGANNEQFF
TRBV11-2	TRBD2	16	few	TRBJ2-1	TGTGCCAGCAGCTTACCCAGCGGGAGGGCCACCAATGAGCAGTTCTTC	CASSLPSGRATNEQFF
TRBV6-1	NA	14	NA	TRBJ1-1	TGTGCCAGCAGTGAAGATCGGCTAGCTACTGAAGCTTTCTTT	CASSEDRLATEAFF
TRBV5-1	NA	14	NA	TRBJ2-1	TGCGCCAGCAGCTTGGACGGGGGCTACAATGAGCAGTTCTTC	CASSLDGGYNEQFF
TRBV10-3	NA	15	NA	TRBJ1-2	TGTGCCATCAGTGAGCCTGAAACAGCTAACTATGGCTACACCTTC	CAISEPETANYGYTF
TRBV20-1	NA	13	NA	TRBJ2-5	TGCAGTGCTATGAAGGAGCCGCAAGAGACCAAGTACTTC	CSAMKEPQETKYF
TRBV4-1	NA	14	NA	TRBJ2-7	TGCGCCAGCAGCCAAGATAGGCTGTCCGACGAGCAGTACTTC	CASSQDRLSDEQYF
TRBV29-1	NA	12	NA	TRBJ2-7	TGCAGCGTCGGGCACCGCACCTACGAGCAGTACTTC	CSVGHRTYEQYF
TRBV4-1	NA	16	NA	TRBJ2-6	TGCGCCAGCAGCCAAGTTATTTGGGCTGGGGCCAACGTCCTGACTTTC	CASSQVIWAGANVLTF